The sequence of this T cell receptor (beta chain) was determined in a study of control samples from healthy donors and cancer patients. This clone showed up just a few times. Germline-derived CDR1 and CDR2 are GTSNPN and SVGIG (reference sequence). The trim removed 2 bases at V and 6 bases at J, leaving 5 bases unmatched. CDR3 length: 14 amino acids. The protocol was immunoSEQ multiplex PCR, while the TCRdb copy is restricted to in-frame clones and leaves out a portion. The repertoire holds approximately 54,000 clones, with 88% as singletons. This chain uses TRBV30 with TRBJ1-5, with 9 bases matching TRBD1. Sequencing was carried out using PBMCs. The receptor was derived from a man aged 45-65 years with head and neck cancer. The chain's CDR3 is CAWSLDRGGQPQHF. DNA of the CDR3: TGTGCCTGGAGTTTGGACAGGGGCGGTCAGCCCCAGCATTTT.